The next 23 T cell receptor beta chains were all read from a single sample in a study of blood T cell repertoires in COVID-19. Measured with immunoSEQ multiplex PCR; TCRdb has only the in-frame clones, and not every one. The sample comprises roughly 200,000 clones, around 86% of which are singletons, and 3% to 4.5% rests with the top ten. The sample consisted of PBMCs or T cells enriched from blood (not recorded which). The receptors derive from a woman aged 40-49 years with acute COVID-19.

A single count supports this clone. The genes are TRBV18 and TRBJ2-7; 10 bases align to TRBD1. V lost 3 bases to trimming and J lost 5 bases; unmatched junction nucleotides: 4. The CDR3 is 14 residues long. CDR1 is KGHSH and CDR2 is LQKENI in the germline V gene. CDR3 nucleotide sequence: TGTGCCAGCTCACCGCGACAGGGGGCTGACGAGCAGTACTTC. Its translation is CASSPRQGADEQYF.

This rearrangement joins TRBV19 to TRBJ1-4; possibly TRBD1 for D (6 bases). V lost 1 base, J lost 5 bases, and 11 bases lay in between. The germline gives CDR1 LNHDA, CDR2 SQIVND (reference sequence). The CDR3 consists of 15 residues. CDR3 sequence reads: CASSIVAGANEKLFF. The CDR3 nucleotides are TGTGCCAGTAGTATAGTCGCAGGGGCAAATGAAAAACTGTTTTTT.

This clone has a single count. This chain uses TRBV5-6 with TRBJ1-2; D is ambiguous. Deletions cut 4 bases from V and 4 bases from J, with 20 bases between. CDR1 and CDR2 (germline): SGHDT, YYEEEE. The CDR3 length is 16 residues. The CDR3 DNA follows: TGTGCCAGCAGCCGTTGGGGAGGGCTATTAAGCTATGGCTACACCTTC. Amino acid sequence: CASSRWGGLLSYGYTF.

V and J are TRBV7-2 and TRBJ1-5; no clear D gene. The germline CDR1 and CDR2 sequences are SGHTA and FQGNSA. The CDR3 spans 12 residues. V was trimmed by 1 base and J by 11 bases, leaving 9 bases between them. CDR3 in DNA: TGTGCCAGCAGCTTAGATAGAGGGTCCCAGCATTTT. Translating it yields CASSLDRGSQHF.

This clone is a singleton in its sample. V and J are TRBV7-2 and TRBJ2-7; 12 nucleotides match TRBD2. Germline V gene data show CDR1 as SGHTA and CDR2 as FQGNSA. J lost 4 bases, V lost 1 base, and 14 bases had no gene match. The CDR3 consists of 19 residues. The CDR3 here is CASSLVGVASGGAPYEQYF. DNA of the CDR3: TGTGCCAGCAGCTTAGTGGGTGTGGCTAGCGGGGGGGCCCCGTACGAGCAGTACTTC.

The sample holds one count of this clone. The rearrangement uses TRBV5-1 and TRBJ2-1, with 9 bases that match TRBD1. Germline values: CDR1 SGHRS, CDR2 YFSETQ. The CDR3 consists of 15 residues. V shed 1 base and J 3 bases; nucleotides not matched to a gene: 2. In nucleotides, the CDR3 is TGCGCCAGCAGCTTGCGGACAGGGGTCTACAATGAGCAGTTCTTC. It translates to CASSLRTGVYNEQFF. Complete variable domain (other parts from reference TRBV5-1 and TRBJ2-1): KAGVTQTPRYLIKTRGQQVTLSCSPISGHRSVSWYQQTPGQGLQFLFEYFSETQRNKGNFPGRFSGRQFSNSRSEMNVSTLELGDSALYLCASSLRTGVYNEQFFGPGTRLTVL.

The chain has TRBV25-1 and TRBJ1-3; no firm D call. This CDR3 is built from 13 residues. V lost 4 bases, J lost 3 bases, and 7 bases lay in between. Germline V gives CDR1 MGHDK, CDR2 SYGVNS. The CDR3 DNA is TGTGCCAGCAGTGGGGCAGGTGGAAACACCATATATTTT. It specifies CASSGAGGNTIYF.

The chain combines TRBV30 with TRBJ1-4; D possibly corresponds to TRBD1 (5 bases). CDR1 GTSNPN and CDR2 SVGIG come from the germline V gene (reference sequence). The V end was cut by 5 bases, the J end by 13 bases, with 14 bases between. The CDR3 consists of 11 residues. CDR3 nucleotides: TGTGCCTGGGACGCCCCCGGGGGACTGTTTTTT. Amino acids: CAWDAPGGLFF.

This clone occurred a few times. The chain recombines TRBV11-2 with TRBJ1-2; maybe TRBD1 (5 bases). Germline V gene lookup returns CDR1 SGHAT and CDR2 FQNNGV. This CDR3 is 12 amino acids long. Trimming shortened V by 4 bases and J by 6 bases, and 9 bases separated the two germline ends. In DNA form, the CDR3 reads TGTGCCAGCAGCTCGGAGGGGAATGGCTACACCTTC. As protein: CASSSEGNGYTF.

This clone has only one observation. V gene TRBV15 combines with J gene TRBJ1-2; TRBD1 might be the D (6 bases). CDR1 is LNHNV and CDR2 is YYDKDF in the germline V gene (reference sequence). This CDR3 spans 16 amino acids. V was pared by 0 bases and J by 1 base, with 12 bases between. CDR3 loop: CATSRDPDRNNYGYTF. Written as DNA, the CDR3 is TGTGCCACCAGCAGAGATCCCGACAGGAATAACTATGGCTACACCTTC.

This chain connects TRBV7-6 to TRBJ2-1; 16 bases align to TRBD2. The CDR3 has 19 amino acids. Germline V gene lookup returns CDR1 SGHVS and CDR2 FNYEAQ. The V and J ends lost 2 bases and 3 bases, in that order; junction bases with no gene match: 7. The CDR3: CASSLPGLAGGPVYNEQFF. The CDR3 DNA sequence: TGTGCCAGCAGCTTACCGGGACTAGCGGGGGGGCCTGTCTACAATGAGCAGTTCTTC.

CDR3 sequence (DNA): TGTGCCAGCAGTGAAAGACAGGGGGGGTCACCCCTCCACTTT. Amino acids: CASSERQGGSPLHF. J is TRBJ1-6 and V is TRBV6-1; 9 nucleotides align to TRBD1. The CDR3 runs to 14 residues. V lost 2 bases to trimming and J lost 10 bases; unmatched junction nucleotides: 3. Germline CDR1 MNHNS, CDR2 SASEGT.

V gene TRBV18 combines with J gene TRBJ2-7; 9 nucleotides agree with TRBD2. Looked up from germline, CDR1 is KGHSH and CDR2 is LQKENI. CDR3 length: 15 residues. With V trimmed by 2 bases and J by 2 bases, 4 bases remained unmatched. CDR3 coding DNA: TGTGCCAGCTCACCAACCCCTAGCGGGACCTACGAGCAGTACGTC. It specifies CASSPTPSGTYEQYV.

This chain links TRBV7-6 with TRBJ2-6; weak D call: TRBD2 (5 bases). In germline, CDR1 is SGHVS, CDR2 FNYEAQ. The CDR3 has 17 amino acids. V lost 0 bases and J lost 0, with 9 bases in between. The CDR3 sequence is CASSLAGSSSGANVLTF. CDR3 nucleotide sequence: TGTGCCAGCAGCTTAGCAGGGAGCAGCTCTGGGGCCAACGTCCTGACTTTC. Full variable domain (missing parts from reference TRBV7-6 and TRBJ2-6): GAGVSQSPRYKVTKRGQDVALRCDPISGHVSLYWYRQALGQGPEFLTYFNYEAQQDKSGLPNDRFSAERPEGSISTLTIQRTEQRDSAMYRCASSLAGSSSGANVLTFGAGSRLTVL.

The V and J genes are TRBV19 and TRBJ2-1; D gene ambiguous. The germline V gene has CDR1 LNHDA and CDR2 SQIVND (reference sequence). This CDR3 is 14 amino acids long. V was shortened by 7 bases and J by 2 bases, with 12 bases between the two germline ends. The DNA for the CDR3 is TGTGCCAGTACCCCCCGTACGGCCTACAATGAGCAGTTCTTC. Protein product: CASTPRTAYNEQFF.

The chain has TRBV3-1 (or the pseudogene TRBV3-2) and TRBJ2-3; D not certain. There are 15 residues in the CDR3. The germline gives CDR1 LGHDT, CDR2 YNNKEL (reference sequence). The V end lost 5 bases, the J end lost 5 bases, and 17 bases lay between the germline ends. The CDR3 is CASSSQSPMQDTQYF. In DNA form, the CDR3 reads TGTGCCAGCAGCTCGCAGTCTCCCATGCAAGATACGCAGTATTTT.

This chain links TRBV6-2 or TRBV6-3 with TRBJ1-2, with unresolved D. The V end lost 6 bases, the J end lost 8 bases, and 16 bases lay between the germline ends. CDR3 length equals 13 residues. The V gene's germline CDR1 is MNHEY and CDR2 SVGEGT. This CDR3 reads CASSRLGYGGYTF. The CDR3 DNA sequence: TGTGCCAGCAGCCGACTTGGGTACGGAGGCTACACCTTC.

A single count supports this clone. CDR3: CASSSTRGALYNEQFF. The CDR3, as DNA: TGTGCCAGCAGCTCGACCCGGGGGGCACTCTACAATGAGCAGTTCTTC. The chain combines TRBV5-4 with TRBJ2-1; tentative D call: TRBD2 (7 bases). The V and J ends lost 3 bases and 3 bases respectively, with 16 bases between them. From germline, CDR1 is SGHNT and CDR2 YYREEE (reference sequence). The CDR3 totals 16 residues.

The CDR3 region has the DNA TGTGCCAGCTCTAGAGTCGGAGGGCTCACTAATGAAAAACTGTTTTTT. Its translation: CASSRVGGLTNEKLFF. The chain has TRBV18 and TRBJ1-4, with D unresolved. Per the germline V gene, CDR1 is KGHSH and CDR2 is LQKENI. The CDR3 extends over 16 amino acids. V was clipped by 6 bases and J by 2 bases, with 16 bases between them.

This chain joins TRBV18 and TRBJ2-1, with TRBD1 as a possible D gene (5 bases). Germline-derived CDR1 and CDR2 are KGHSH and LQKENI. This CDR3 is built from 13 residues. V lost 2 bases, J lost 7 bases, and 9 bases lay in between. The CDR3 nucleotides read TGTGCCAGCTCACCATCAAGGGGAAATGAGCAGTTCTTC. Translated, it gives CASSPSRGNEQFF.

This chain joins TRBV2 and TRBJ1-1, with 10 positions matching TRBD1. The CDR3 totals 15 residues. J was trimmed by 4 bases and V by 5 bases; bases with no gene match: 7. Germline V gene data show CDR1 as SNHLY and CDR2 as FYNNEI. CDR3 amino acids: CASSSIGTGATEAFF. CDR3 sequence (DNA): TGTGCCAGCAGTTCAATCGGGACAGGGGCCACTGAAGCTTTCTTT.

In the case of this clone: Other DNA sequences in the sample encode the same CDR3. The J gene is TRBJ1-2, the V gene TRBV5-1, with 9 positions matching TRBD1. The V and J ends lost 4 bases and 6 bases, in that order; junction bases with no gene match: 7. Germline-derived CDR1 and CDR2 are SGHRS and YFSETQ. The CDR3 extends over 14 amino acids. The CDR3 region is CASSISGTGNGYTF. The CDR3, as DNA: TGCGCCAGCAGCATCTCGGGGACAGGGAATGGCTACACCTTC. The full variable domain, completed using reference TRBV5-1 and TRBJ1-2, is KAGVTQTPRYLIKTRGQQVTLSCSPISGHRSVSWYQQTPGQGLQFLFEYFSETQRNKGNFPGRFSGRQFSNSRSEMNVSTLELGDSALYLCASSISGTGNGYTFGSGTRLTVV.

The chain has TRBV25-1 and TRBJ2-2; 9 bases are shared with TRBD2. This CDR3 contains 16 residues. The V gene's germline CDR1 is MGHDK and CDR2 SYGVNS. The J segment lost 4 bases and the V segment lost 3 bases, leaving 6 bases of the junction unmatched. CDR3: CASSDPAGGGTGELFF. CDR3 coding DNA: TGTGCCAGCAGTGACCCAGCGGGGGGCGGCACCGGGGAGCTGTTTTTT.